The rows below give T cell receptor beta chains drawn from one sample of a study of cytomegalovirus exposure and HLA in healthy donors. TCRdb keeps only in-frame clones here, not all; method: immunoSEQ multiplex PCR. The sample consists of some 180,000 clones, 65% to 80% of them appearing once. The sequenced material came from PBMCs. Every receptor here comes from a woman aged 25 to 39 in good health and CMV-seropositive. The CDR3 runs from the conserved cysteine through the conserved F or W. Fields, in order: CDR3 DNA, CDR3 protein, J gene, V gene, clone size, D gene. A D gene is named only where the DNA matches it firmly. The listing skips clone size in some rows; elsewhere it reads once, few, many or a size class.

CDR3nt: TGTGCCAGCAGCCCGAGGGACAGGGGGAGCTACGAGCAGTACTTC; CDR3aa: CASSPRDRGSYEQYF; j_gene: TRBJ2-7; v_gene: TRBV7-9; abundance: .; d_gene: TRBD1
CDR3nt: TGTGCCAGCAGCCCGCCCTCTAGGGGACTAGCGGGGCTTCTTCATCCCGGGGAGCTGTTTTTT; CDR3aa: CASSPPSRGLAGLLHPGELFF; j_gene: TRBJ2-2; v_gene: TRBV13; abundance: .; d_gene: TRBD2
CDR3nt: TGTGCCAGCTCACCCCCCATTCTCGCGGGGCGACACGAGCAGTACTTC; CDR3aa: CASSPPILAGRHEQYF; j_gene: TRBJ2-7; v_gene: TRBV18; abundance: .; d_gene: .
CDR3nt: TGTGCCAGCAGTTATTCAGGGGATTTTGCCGGGGAGCTGTTTTTT; CDR3aa: CASSYSGDFAGELFF; j_gene: TRBJ2-2; v_gene: TRBV7-9; abundance: .; d_gene: .
CDR3nt: TGTGCCTGGACATCGGGGGGTAGCGTCTACGAGCAGTACTTC; CDR3aa: CAWTSGGSVYEQYF; j_gene: TRBJ2-7; v_gene: TRBV30; abundance: .; d_gene: TRBD2
CDR3nt: TGTGCCAGCAGCCAGTACGGACAATCTAGCAATCAGCCCCAGCATTTT; CDR3aa: CASSQYGQSSNQPQHF; j_gene: TRBJ1-5; v_gene: TRBV4-2; abundance: once; d_gene: .
CDR3nt: TGCGCCAGCAGCTTGGACGGCAGGGGTAACACCGGGGAGCTGTTTTTT; CDR3aa: CASSLDGRGNTGELFF; j_gene: TRBJ2-2; v_gene: TRBV5-1; abundance: few; d_gene: .
CDR3nt: TGTGCCAGCAGCAATACCGACACAGGGCTGGGAAAACTGTTTTTT; CDR3aa: CASSNTDTGLGKLFF; j_gene: TRBJ1-4; v_gene: TRBV7-6; abundance: few; d_gene: .
CDR3nt: TGTGCCAGCAGCTTAGCGGGACTAGTATACAATGAGCAGTTCTTC; CDR3aa: CASSLAGLVYNEQFF; j_gene: TRBJ2-1; v_gene: TRBV7-2; abundance: .; d_gene: TRBD2
CDR3nt: TGTGCCAGCAGCGTAGCTCTTACGACTAGCGGGAGATCGGGTACCGGGGAGCTGTTTTTT; CDR3aa: CASSVALTTSGRSGTGELFF; j_gene: TRBJ2-2; v_gene: TRBV9; abundance: .; d_gene: TRBD2
CDR3nt: TGCGCCAGCAGTCATCCGGGACTAGAAACCTACGAGCAGTACTTC; CDR3aa: CASSHPGLETYEQYF; j_gene: TRBJ2-7; v_gene: TRBV10-2; abundance: .; d_gene: TRBD2
CDR3nt: TGTGCCAGCAGCTTAGGGGACAGGAGAGGCAATCAGCCCCAGCATTTT; CDR3aa: CASSLGDRRGNQPQHF; j_gene: TRBJ1-5; v_gene: TRBV7-7; abundance: .; d_gene: TRBD1